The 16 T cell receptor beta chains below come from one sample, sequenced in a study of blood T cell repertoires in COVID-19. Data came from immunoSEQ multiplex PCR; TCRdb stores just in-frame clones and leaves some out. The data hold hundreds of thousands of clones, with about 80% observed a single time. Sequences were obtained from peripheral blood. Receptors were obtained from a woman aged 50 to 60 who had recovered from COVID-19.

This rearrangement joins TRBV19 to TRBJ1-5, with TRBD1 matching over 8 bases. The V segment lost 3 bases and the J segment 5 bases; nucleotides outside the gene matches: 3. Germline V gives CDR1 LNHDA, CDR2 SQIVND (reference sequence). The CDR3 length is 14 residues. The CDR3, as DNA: TGTGCCAGTAGTATCCAGGGGGCACATCAGCCCCAGCATTTT. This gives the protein CASSIQGAHQPQHF.

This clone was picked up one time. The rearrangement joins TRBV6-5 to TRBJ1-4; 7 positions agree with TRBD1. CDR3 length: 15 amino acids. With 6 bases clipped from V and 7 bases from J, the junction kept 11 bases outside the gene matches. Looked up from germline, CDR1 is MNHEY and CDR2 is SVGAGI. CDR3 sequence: CASRVGQARGEKLFF. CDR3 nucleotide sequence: TGTGCCAGCAGAGTCGGACAGGCCCGGGGTGAAAAACTGTTTTTT.

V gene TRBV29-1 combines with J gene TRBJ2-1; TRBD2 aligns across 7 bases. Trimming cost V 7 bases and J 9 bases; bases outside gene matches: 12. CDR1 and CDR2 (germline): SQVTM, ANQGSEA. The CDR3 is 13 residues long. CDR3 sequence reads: CSGRGGRRAEQFF. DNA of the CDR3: TGCAGCGGTCGGGGCGGGAGAAGGGCTGAGCAGTTCTTC.

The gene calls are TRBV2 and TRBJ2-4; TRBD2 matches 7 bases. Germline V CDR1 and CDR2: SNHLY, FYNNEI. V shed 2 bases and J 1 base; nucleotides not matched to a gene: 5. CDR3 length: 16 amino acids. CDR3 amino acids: CASSEYAGVAKNIQYF. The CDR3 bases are TGTGCCAGCAGTGAATATGCGGGAGTGGCCAAAAACATTCAGTACTTC.

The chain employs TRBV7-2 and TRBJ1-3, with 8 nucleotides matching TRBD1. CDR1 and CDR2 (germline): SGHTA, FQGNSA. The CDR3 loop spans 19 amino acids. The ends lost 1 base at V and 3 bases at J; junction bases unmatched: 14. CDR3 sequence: CASSLVLTGVWRDGNTIYF. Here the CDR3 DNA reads TGTGCCAGCAGCTTAGTTCTGACAGGGGTTTGGAGAGATGGAAACACCATATATTTT.

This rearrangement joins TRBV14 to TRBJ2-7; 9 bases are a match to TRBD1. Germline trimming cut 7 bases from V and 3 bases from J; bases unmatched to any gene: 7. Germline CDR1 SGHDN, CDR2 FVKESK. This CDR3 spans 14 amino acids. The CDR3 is CASIGTGGFYEQYF. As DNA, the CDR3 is TGTGCCAGCATTGGCACAGGGGGCTTCTACGAGCAGTACTTC.

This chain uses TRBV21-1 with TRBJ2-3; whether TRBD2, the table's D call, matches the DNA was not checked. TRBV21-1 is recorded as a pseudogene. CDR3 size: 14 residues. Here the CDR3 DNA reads TGTGCCAGCAGCCCAGAGAGGCGCACAGATACGCAGTATTTT. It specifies CASSPERRTDTQYF.

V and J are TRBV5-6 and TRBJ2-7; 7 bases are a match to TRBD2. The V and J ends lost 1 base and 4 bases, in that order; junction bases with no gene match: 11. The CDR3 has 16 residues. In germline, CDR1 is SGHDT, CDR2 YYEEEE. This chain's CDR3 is CASSLFGRRGGYEQYF. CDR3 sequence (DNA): TGTGCCAGCAGCTTGTTCGGTCGGCGGGGAGGGTACGAGCAGTACTTC.

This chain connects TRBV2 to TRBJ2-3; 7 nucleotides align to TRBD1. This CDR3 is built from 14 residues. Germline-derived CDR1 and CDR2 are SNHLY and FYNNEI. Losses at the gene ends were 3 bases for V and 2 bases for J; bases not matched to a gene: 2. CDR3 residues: CASSDGQATDTQYF. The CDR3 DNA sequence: TGTGCCAGCAGTGACGGACAGGCCACAGATACGCAGTATTTT.

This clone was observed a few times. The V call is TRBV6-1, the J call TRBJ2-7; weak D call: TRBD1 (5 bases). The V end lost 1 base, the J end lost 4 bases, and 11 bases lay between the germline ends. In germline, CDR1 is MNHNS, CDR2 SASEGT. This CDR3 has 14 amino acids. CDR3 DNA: TGTGCCAGCAGTGAAGGGATCAGGGTATACGAGCAGTACTTC. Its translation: CASSEGIRVYEQYF.

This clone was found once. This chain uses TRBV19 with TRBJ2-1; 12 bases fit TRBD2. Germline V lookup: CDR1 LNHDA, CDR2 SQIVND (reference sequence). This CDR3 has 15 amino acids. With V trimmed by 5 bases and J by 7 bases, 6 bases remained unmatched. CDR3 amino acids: CASSALAGGVNEQFF. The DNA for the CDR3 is TGTGCCAGTAGTGCACTAGCGGGAGGAGTAAATGAGCAGTTCTTC.

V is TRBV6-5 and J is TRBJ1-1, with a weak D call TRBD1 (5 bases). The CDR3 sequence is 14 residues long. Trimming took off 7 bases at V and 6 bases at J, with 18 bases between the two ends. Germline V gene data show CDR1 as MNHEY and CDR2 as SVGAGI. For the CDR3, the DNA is TGTGCCAGCAAGGATAAGGCAGGGTTATCTGAAGCTTTCTTT. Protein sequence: CASKDKAGLSEAFF.

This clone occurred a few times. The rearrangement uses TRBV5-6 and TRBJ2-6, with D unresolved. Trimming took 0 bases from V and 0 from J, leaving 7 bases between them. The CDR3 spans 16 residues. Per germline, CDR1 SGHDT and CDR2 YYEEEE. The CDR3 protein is CASSLGRLSGANVLTF. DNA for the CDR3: TGTGCCAGCAGCTTGGGAAGACTCTCTGGGGCCAACGTCCTGACTTTC.

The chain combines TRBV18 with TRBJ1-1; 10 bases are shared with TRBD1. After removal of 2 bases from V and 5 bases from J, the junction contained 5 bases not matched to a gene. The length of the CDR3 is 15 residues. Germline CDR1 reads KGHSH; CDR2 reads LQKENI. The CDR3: CASSPTTGGYTEAFF. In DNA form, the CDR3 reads TGTGCCAGCTCACCAACGACAGGGGGCTATACTGAAGCTTTCTTT.

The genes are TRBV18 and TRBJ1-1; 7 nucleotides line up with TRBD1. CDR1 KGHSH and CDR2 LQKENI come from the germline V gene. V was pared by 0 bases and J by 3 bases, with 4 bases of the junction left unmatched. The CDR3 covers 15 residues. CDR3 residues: CASSPPTGWDTEAFF. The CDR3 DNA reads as TGTGCCAGCTCACCACCGACAGGGTGGGACACTGAAGCTTTCTTT. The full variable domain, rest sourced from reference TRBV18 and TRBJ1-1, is NAGVMQNPRHLVRRRGQEARLRCSPMKGHSHVYWYRQLPEEGLKFMVYLQKENIIDESGMPKERFSAEFPKEGPSILRIQQVVRGDSAAYFCASSPPTGWDTEAFFGQGTRLTVV.

In nucleotides, the CDR3 is TGCGCCAGCAGCTTGGCCAGAAATCCCACCTATGGCTACACCTTC. Protein product: CASSLARNPTYGYTF. V usage is TRBV5-1 and J usage is TRBJ1-2; D is undetermined. There are 15 residues in the CDR3. Germline-derived CDR1 and CDR2 are SGHRS and YFSETQ. V lost 0 bases to trimming and J lost 4 bases, with 13 bases between them.